The present entry profiles one TCR beta chain with its context. Its target is not known. As the method for making TCR beta libraries, quantitative 5'-RACE with molecular barcodes was used. MiXCR, applied by TCRdb to the 5' RACE reads, yields one record per CDR3 protein. The top ten clones hold approximately 1% of a sample with roughly 440,000 distinct CDR3 sequences, 17% of them seen once. The sample comes from a study of CD8 T cells in ankylosing spondylitis. Study-wide points: There was reportedly significant enrichment of clones that were disease-linked in matched ankylosing spondylitis synovial fluid. A TCR beta motif of about 8 highly homologous variants seemed to mark ankylosing spondylitis blood.

Unmatched junction bases numbered 14, after V lost 1 base and J lost 8 bases. The germline V gene encodes CDR1 KGHSH and CDR2 LQKENI. The CDR3 is made up of 17 amino acids. The rearrangement uses TRBV18 and TRBJ2-1, with 7 bases identical to TRBD2. Sequencing was carried out using blood, either unsorted or a sorted T cell fraction (not recorded which). This receptor was identified in a male donor with ankylosing spondylitis. The CDR3 reads CASSPLRTRGFVDEQFF. CDR3 in DNA: TGTGCCAGCTCACCACTGAGGACTAGGGGCTTCGTGGATGAGCAGTTCTTC.